This T cell receptor beta chain was documented in a study of cytomegalovirus exposure and HLA in healthy donors. Points from the study as a whole: Exclusion applied to some V segments, including TRBV6-2 and TRBV6-3, as they were indistinguishable.

This CDR3 spans 15 amino acids. Germline CDR1 and CDR2: SEHNR and FQNEAQ (reference sequence). The trim removed 7 bases at V and 1 base at J, leaving 7 bases unmatched. This clone was seen only once. The antigen remains undetermined. PCR was performed using 60 Vbeta and 13 Jbeta primers. Sequencing was performed with immunoSEQ multiplex PCR; in TCRdb, only in-frame clones are kept and a portion is missing. The sample holds fewer than 45,000 clones, roughly 90% seen once. This clonotype was sampled from a woman younger than 35 in good health and CMV-seronegative. The chain couples TRBV7-9 to TRBJ2-1; 7 positions agree with TRBD1. Sequenced material: PBMCs. CDR3 nucleotide sequence: TGTGCCAGCACTCAGGGGGAGAGGTCCTACAATGAGCAGTTCTTC. Its translation: CASTQGERSYNEQFF.